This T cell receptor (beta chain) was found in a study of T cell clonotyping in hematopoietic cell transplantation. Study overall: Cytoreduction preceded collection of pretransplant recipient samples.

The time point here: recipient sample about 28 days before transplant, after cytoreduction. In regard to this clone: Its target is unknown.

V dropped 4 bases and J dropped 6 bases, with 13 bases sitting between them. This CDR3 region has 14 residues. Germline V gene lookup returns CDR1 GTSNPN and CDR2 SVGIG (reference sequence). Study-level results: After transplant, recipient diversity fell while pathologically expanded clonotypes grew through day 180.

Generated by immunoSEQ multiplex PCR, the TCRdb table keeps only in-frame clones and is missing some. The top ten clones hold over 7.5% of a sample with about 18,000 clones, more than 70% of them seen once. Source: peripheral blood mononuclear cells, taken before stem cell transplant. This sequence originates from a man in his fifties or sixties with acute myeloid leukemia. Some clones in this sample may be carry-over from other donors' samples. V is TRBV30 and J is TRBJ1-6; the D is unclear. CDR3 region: CAWNLLDGNSPLHF. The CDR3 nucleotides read TGTGCCTGGAATTTATTGGACGGTAATTCACCCCTCCACTTT.